This TCR beta chain was obtained from a study of T cell repertoires in cytomegalovirus infection. Comments on this clonotype: Its antigen is as yet unknown.

Germline values: CDR1 DFQATT, CDR2 SNEGSKA (reference sequence). The CDR3 covers 17 residues. Trimming pared 1 base from V and 5 bases from J, leaving 22 bases between. Study-wide findings and caveats: Identification of carriers of CMV plus the relevant HLA was achieved through cumulative public TCR beta family frequency.

MiXCR was run by TCRdb on the reads, yielding one entry per CDR3 protein. The table includes fewer than 400,000 distinct CDR3 sequences, about a sixth detected once. V is TRBV20-1 and J is TRBJ2-3; the D call may be TRBD1 or TRBD2 (7 bases each). The source material was PBMCs. The sequence derives from a human donor in good health (CMV status not recorded). Some clones in this sample may be carry-over from other donors' samples. The CDR3 sequence: CSARAFRGEGFEDTQYF. The CDR3 bases are TGCAGTGCTAGAGCTTTCAGGGGGGAGGGTTTTGAAGATACGCAGTATTTT.